This T cell receptor (beta chain) was found in a study of shared clonotypes between healthy human individuals. Study-wide points: When naive CD4 clonotypes were compared across four donors, 4% to 6.5% were shared. Only a few donors were included, so the genetic and exposure-history diversity represented was limited.

Trimming took 6 bases from V and 6 from J, leaving 20 bases between them. CDR3 length: 16 amino acids. The germline V gene has CDR1 MDHEN and CDR2 SYDVKM. Study processing details: In the immunoSEQ data, sequences were junction-only and lacked quality scores, so filtering differed. Using immunoSEQ multiplex PCR, the repertoire was profiled, and TCRdb retains in-frame clones only, with some absent. V, J and clone size are taken as reported in that table, and D and trimming were inferred from the DNA itself. The sample lists roughly 2.5 million clones; around nine tenths were seen once. About this clone: Antigen unknown.

Material for sequencing was naive CD4+ T cells sorted from blood. Documented subset: CD45RA+ positively selected. The source is a man aged 18-30 years in good health. The chain carries TRBV28 and TRBJ1-4; weak D call: TRBD1 (5 bases). In DNA form, the CDR3 reads TGTGCCAGCAGGCGAACCTGGGGGTTTGGTTATGAAAAACTGTTTTTT. Translated, it gives CASRRTWGFGYEKLFF.